This T cell receptor (beta chain) was identified during a study of cytomegalovirus exposure and HLA in healthy donors. Across the whole study: Earlier sequencing of about 179 million T cells yielded 95 million to 120 million unique TCR beta sequences.

The study ran its PCR with 60 Vbeta and 13 Jbeta primers. The assay was immunoSEQ multiplex PCR, and TCRdb's table has in-frame clones only and misses some. The profile shows 150,000 or so clones, over 60% of them singletons. General observations from the study: Further analysis, carried out later, found HLA-associated TCR beta chains more clonally expanded than equally common other chains. DRB1 showed the most TCR associations and HLA-C the fewest in a later analysis, as rates varied by HLA locus.

The germline gives CDR1 KGHSH, CDR2 LQKENI. V lost 3 bases and J 4 bases, leaving 18 bases between the germline ends. The CDR3 totals 16 residues. On this clone: Its antigen remains unknown.

The sample taken for sequencing was PBMCs. The gene calls are TRBV18 and TRBJ1-2, with unresolved D. The receptor was isolated from a middle-aged woman in good health and CMV-seronegative. The chain's CDR3 is CASSPIDTLSIYGYTF. In DNA, the CDR3 is TGTGCCAGCTCACCCATTGACACGCTAAGTATCTATGGCTACACCTTC.